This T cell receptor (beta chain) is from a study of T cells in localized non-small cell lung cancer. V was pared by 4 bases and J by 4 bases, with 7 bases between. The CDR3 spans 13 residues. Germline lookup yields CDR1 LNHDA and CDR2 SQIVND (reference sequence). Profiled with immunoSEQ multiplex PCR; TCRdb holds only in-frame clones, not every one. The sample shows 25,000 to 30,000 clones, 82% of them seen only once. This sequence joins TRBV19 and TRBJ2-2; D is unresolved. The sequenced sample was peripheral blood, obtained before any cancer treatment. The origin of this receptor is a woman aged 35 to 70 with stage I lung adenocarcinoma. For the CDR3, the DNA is TGTGCCAGTAGTAACAGCCCCACCGGGGAGCTGTTTTTT. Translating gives CASSNSPTGELFF.